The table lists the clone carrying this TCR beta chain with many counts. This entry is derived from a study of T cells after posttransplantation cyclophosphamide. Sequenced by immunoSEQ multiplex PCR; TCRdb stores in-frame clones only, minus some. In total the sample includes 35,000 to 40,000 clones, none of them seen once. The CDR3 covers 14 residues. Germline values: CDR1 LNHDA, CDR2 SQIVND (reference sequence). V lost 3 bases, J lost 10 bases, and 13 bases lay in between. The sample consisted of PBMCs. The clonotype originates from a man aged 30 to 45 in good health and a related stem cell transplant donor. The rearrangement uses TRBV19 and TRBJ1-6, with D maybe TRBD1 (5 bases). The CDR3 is CASSISYGGSPLHF. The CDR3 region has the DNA TGTGCCAGTAGTATTAGTTATGGGGGGTCACCCCTCCACTTT.